Sequencing of this T cell receptor beta chain was carried out in a study of blood T cell repertoires in COVID-19. The V segment lost 5 bases and the J segment 4 bases; nucleotides outside the gene matches: 7. Germline V CDR1 and CDR2: LNHDA, SQIVND (reference sequence). There are 15 residues in the CDR3. Some clones are missing from TCRdb's copy, which holds only in-frame ones; the method was immunoSEQ multiplex PCR. The data contain 68,000 or so clones, about 83% of them seen just once; the ten biggest clones take up approximately 20%. Sequencing was done on a sample of peripheral blood. This chain links TRBV19 with TRBJ1-2, with 10 bases aligning to TRBD1. The receptor was isolated from a human donor in a cohort sampled during active COVID-19. This CDR3 is CASSSAGTGAYGYTF. CDR3 nucleotides: TGTGCCAGTAGTTCCGCCGGGACAGGGGCCTATGGCTACACCTTC.